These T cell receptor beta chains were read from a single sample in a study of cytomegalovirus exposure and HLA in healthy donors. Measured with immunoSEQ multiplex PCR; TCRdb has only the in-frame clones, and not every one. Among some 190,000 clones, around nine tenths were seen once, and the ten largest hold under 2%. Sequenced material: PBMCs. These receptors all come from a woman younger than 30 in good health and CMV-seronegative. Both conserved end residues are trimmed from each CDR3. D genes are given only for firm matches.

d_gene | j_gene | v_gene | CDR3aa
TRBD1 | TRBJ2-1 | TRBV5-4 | ASSPRPPGTEIYNEQF
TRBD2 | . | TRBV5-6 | ASSPPASGTEQY
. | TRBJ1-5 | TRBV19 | ASSITRTPGGNQPQH
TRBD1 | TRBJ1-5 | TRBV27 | ASSLTGMSNQPQH
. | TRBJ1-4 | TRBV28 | ASSPPGNEKLF
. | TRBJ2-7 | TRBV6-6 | ASRAGHEQY
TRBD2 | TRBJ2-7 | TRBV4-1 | ASSQVWGSGSSYEQY
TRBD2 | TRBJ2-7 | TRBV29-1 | SVAQRGSGREYEQY
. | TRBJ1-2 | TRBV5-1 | ASSWENREIYT
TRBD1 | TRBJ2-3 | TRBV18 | ASSPAGQGAYTQY
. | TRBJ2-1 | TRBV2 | ASSALWGGLGEQF
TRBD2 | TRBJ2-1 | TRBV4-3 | ASSPRTSGRVYNEQF
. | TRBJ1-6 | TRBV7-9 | SSSSSGPLGNSPLH
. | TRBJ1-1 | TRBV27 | ASSQVNGAEAF
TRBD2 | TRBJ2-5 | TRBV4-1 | ASSHPLAGGRETQY
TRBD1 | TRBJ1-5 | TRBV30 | AWSPSDRPNQPQH
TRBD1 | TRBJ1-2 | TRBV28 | ASSLGTGRGYT
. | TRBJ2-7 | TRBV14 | ASRHRAAYEQY
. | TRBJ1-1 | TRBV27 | ASSLYGGSVNTEAF
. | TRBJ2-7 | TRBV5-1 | ASSLPGNEQY
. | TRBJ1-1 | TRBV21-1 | ASSGGGLNTEAF
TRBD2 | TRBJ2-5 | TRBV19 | ASSITAGHESPQY
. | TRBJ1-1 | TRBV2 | ASSDTSWNTEAF
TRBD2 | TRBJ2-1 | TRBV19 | ASSLTSGSHNEQF
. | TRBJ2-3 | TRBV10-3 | AISGGELDTQY
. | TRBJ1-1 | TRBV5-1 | ASSFGGMNTEAF
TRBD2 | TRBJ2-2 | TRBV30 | AWSSTGGWTGELF
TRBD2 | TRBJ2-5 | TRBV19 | ASSIRGVETQY
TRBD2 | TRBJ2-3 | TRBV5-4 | ASRGLAGTADTQY
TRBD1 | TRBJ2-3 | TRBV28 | ASSADRGTDTQY
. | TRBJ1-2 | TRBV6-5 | ASIIGGITGYT
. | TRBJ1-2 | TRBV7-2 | ASSLGGVDYGYT
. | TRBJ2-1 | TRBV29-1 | SVTQVSYNEQF